This T cell receptor beta chain stems from a study of blood T cells in healthy people across ages. Study information: Using template switching, researchers captured about one barcoded beta molecule for each two T cells. The study, taken as a whole, reports: It was found that TCR beta diversity correlated strongly with the percentage of naive T cells.

A second PCR, run for roughly 6 to 11 cycles, used a sample-barcoded 5' primer plus a J-beta primer mix. TCRdb called the 5' RACE reads again in MiXCR, with one record for every CDR3 protein. The table records hundreds of thousands of distinct CDR3 sequences, less than 45% of them present only once. Points on this clonotype: What it recognizes is unknown.

After removal of 0 bases from V and 1 base from J, the junction contained 3 bases not matched to a gene. The V gene's germline CDR1 is MNHEY and CDR2 SMNVEV (reference sequence). This CDR3 is 17 amino acids long. The chain combines TRBV27 with TRBJ2-3; TRBD2 aligns across 11 bases. The TCR was taken from a man at least 80 years old in good health. Sequencing input: blood. The CDR3 bases are TGTGCCAGCAGTTTATCACCACTAGCGGGGGGCACAGATACGCAGTATTTT. Protein product: CASSLSPLAGGTDTQYF.